Below are 16 T cell receptor beta chains sequenced from a single sample in a study of CXCR3-negative and CXCR3-positive naive CD8 T cells. Through 5' RACE with UMI labels, the TRB cDNA libraries were prepared. TCRdb reprocessed the 5' RACE reads and reports one entry per CDR3 protein, with no DNA. Reported are about 56,000 distinct CDR3 sequences; the ten largest clones contain around 20%. The sequenced material came from memory CD8+ T cells from blood. The receptors were gathered from a human donor in good health. Some clones in this sample may be carry-over from other donors' samples.

The chain joins TRBV7-9 to TRBJ1-3; the TCRdb call, TRBD1, lacks DNA for checking. The germline V gene has CDR1 SEHNR and CDR2 FQNEAQ (reference sequence). This CDR3 contains 15 residues. The chain's CDR3 is CASSLRGQEGNTIYF.

The rearrangement links TRBV5-5 to TRBJ2-3; TCRdb designates TRBD2, a call that cannot be tested without DNA. Germline lookup yields CDR1 SGHKS and CDR2 YYEKEE (reference sequence). The CDR3 loop spans 14 amino acids. The CDR3 sequence: CASSLVLGENTQYF.

The rearrangement uses TRBV23-1 and TRBJ2-5. TRBV23-1 has ORF status, its function being uncertain. The CDR3 runs 15 residues. The CDR3 region is CASIIKTRKQETQYF.

The chain couples TRBV12-3 or TRBV12-4 to TRBJ2-1; TCRdb reports TRBD1, a call that lacks DNA to check it against. This CDR3 region has 14 residues. The CDR3: CASSFPSAGDEQFF.

The chain recombines TRBV5-1 with TRBJ1-2; checking the TCRdb D call of TRBD1 is not possible without DNA. Germline values: CDR1 SGHRS, CDR2 YFSETQ. CDR3 size: 15 residues. CDR3 protein: CASSLILLDRDGYTF.

This chain uses TRBV29-1 with TRBJ2-1; there is no DNA to check the TCRdb D call of TRBD1. Germline assignment: CDR1 SQVTM and CDR2 ANQGSEA. The CDR3 is 13 residues long. CDR3 sequence reads: CSAYGGQGNEQFF.

J is TRBJ2-2 and V is TRBV5-1; TCRdb selects TRBD1, and the lack of DNA leaves this call unchecked. Germline loops: CDR1 SGHRS, CDR2 YFSETQ. The CDR3 sequence is 15 residues long. The CDR3: CASSNLQGNTGELFF.

The chain employs TRBV11-3 and TRBJ2-5; TCRdb's D call, TRBD2, is unchecked because there is no DNA. This CDR3 region has 19 residues. Germline-derived CDR1 and CDR2 are SGHNT and YENEEA. CDR3 protein: CASRGSGTSGGSNVETQYF.

V and J are TRBV5-1 and TRBJ2-4; TCRdb lists TRBD1, though no DNA is available to test this call. The CDR3 has 14 amino acids. Germline V gene data show CDR1 as SGHRS and CDR2 as YFSETQ. The CDR3 here is CASSSGTGRNIQYF.

The chain uses TRBV4-3 and TRBJ1-1. Germline lookup yields CDR1 LGHNA and CDR2 YSLEER. The CDR3 sequence is 12 residues long. The CDR3 loop is CASKDGSYEAFF.

This clonotype is medium-sized by frequency. The chain uses TRBV6-4 and TRBJ2-3; with no DNA, the TCRdb D assignment of TRBD2 cannot be verified. There are 16 residues in the CDR3. The germline gives CDR1 MRHNA, CDR2 SNTAGT. CDR3 residues: CASSDLAGGDTDTQYF.

The chain links TRBV15 to TRBJ1-2; there is no DNA to check the TCRdb D call of TRBD1. Germline CDR1 is LNHNV and CDR2 is YYDKDF (reference sequence). The CDR3 totals 16 residues. CDR3 in amino acids: CATSRDGMTAAYGYTF.

The chain has TRBV27 and TRBJ2-1; TCRdb calls TRBD2, which cannot be checked without DNA. The CDR3 spans 16 residues. The V gene's germline CDR1 is MNHEY and CDR2 SMNVEV (reference sequence). The CDR3 spells CASRLLRDYLFNEQFF.

This clonotype is classed as medium-sized by frequency. The V gene is TRBV10-3, the J gene TRBJ2-1. Germline lookup yields CDR1 ENHRY and CDR2 SYGVKD. The CDR3 has 14 residues. The CDR3 here is CAISESLTSDEQFF.

This chain connects TRBV24-1 to TRBJ2-5; the TCRdb D gene call, TRBD1, has no DNA to confirm it. Germline CDR1 is KGHDR and CDR2 is SFDVKD. The CDR3 has 17 amino acids. This CDR3 is CATTPGAEGLYLETQYF.

V usage is TRBV6-4 and J usage is TRBJ1-6; TCRdb returns TRBD1, unconfirmable since there is no DNA. Germline CDR1 MRHNA, CDR2 SNTAGT. The length of the CDR3 is 14 residues. The CDR3 is CASSEGQGSSPLHF.